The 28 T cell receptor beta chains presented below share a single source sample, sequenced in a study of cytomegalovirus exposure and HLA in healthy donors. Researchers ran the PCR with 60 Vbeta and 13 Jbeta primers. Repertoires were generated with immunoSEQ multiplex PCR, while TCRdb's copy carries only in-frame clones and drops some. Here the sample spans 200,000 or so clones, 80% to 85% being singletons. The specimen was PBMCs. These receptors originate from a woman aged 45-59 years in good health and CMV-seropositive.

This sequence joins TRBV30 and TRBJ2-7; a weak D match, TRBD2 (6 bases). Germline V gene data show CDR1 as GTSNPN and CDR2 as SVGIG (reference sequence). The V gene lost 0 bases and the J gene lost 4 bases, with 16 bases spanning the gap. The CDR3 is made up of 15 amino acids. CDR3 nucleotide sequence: TGTGCCTGGAGTGTATCCGGGGGTGTAGTGTACGAGCAGTACTTC. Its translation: CAWSVSGGVVYEQYF.

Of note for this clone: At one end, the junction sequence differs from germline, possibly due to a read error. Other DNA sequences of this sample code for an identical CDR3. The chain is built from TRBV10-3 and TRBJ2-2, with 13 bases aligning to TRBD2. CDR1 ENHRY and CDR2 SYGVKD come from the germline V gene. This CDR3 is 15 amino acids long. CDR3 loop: CAIRGLAGDTGELFF. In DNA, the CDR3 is TGTGCCATCAGAGGACTAGCGGGAGATACAGGGGAGCTGTTCTTT.

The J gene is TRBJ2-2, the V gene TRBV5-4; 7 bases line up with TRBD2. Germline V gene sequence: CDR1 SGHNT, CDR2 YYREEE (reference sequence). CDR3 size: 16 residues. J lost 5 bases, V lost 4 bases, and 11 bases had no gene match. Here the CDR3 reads CASSMAGRERTGELFF. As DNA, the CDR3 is TGTGCCAGCAGCATGGCGGGGCGGGAGAGGACCGGGGAGCTGTTTTTT. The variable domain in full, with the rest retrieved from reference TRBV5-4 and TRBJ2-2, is ETGVTQSPTHLIKTRGQQVTLRCSSQSGHNTVSWYQQALGQGPQFIFQYYREEENGRGNFPPRFSGLQFPNYSSELNVNALELDDSALYLCASSMAGRERTGELFFGEGSRLTVL.

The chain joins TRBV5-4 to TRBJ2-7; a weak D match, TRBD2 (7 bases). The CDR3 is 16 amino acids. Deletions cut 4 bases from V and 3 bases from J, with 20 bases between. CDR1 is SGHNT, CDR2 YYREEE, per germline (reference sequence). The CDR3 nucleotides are TGTGCCAGCAGCAAAGGGGGGAGGGGGTTGGGCTACGAGCAGTACTTC. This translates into CASSKGGRGLGYEQYF.

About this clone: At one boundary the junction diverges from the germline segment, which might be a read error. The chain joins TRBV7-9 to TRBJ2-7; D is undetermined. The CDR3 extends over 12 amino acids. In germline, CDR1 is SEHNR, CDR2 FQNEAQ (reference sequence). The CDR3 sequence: CSSSLVRYEQYF. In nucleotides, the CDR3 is TGTTCCAGCAGCTTAGTACGGTACGAGCAGTACTTC.

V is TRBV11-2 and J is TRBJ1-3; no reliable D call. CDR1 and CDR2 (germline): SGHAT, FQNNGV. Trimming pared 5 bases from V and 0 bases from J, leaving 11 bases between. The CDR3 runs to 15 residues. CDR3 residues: CASSPGSRSGNTIYF. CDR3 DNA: TGTGCCAGCAGCCCGGGGTCCCGCTCTGGAAACACCATATATTTT.

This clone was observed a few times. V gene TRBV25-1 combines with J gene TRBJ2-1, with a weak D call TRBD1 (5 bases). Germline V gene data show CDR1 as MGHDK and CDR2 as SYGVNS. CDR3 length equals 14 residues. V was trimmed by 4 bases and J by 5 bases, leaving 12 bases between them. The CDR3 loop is CASSGTRINNEQFF. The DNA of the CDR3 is TGTGCCAGCAGTGGGACAAGAATTAACAATGAGCAGTTCTTC.

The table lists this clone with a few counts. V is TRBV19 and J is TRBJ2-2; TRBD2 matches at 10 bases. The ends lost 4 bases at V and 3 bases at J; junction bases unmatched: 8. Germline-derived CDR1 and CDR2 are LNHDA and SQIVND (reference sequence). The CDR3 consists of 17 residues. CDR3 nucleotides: TGTGCCAGTAGTAAAAAAGGGACTAGCGTGGACACCGGGGAGCTGTTTTTT. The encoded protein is CASSKKGTSVDTGELFF.

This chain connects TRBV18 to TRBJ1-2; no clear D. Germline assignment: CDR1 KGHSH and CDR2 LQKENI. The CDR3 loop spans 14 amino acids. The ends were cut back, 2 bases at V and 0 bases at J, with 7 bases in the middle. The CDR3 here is CASSPDTSNYGYTF. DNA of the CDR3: TGTGCCAGCTCACCAGACACTTCTAACTATGGCTACACCTTC. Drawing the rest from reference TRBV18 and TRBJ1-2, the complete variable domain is NAGVMQNPRHLVRRRGQEARLRCSPMKGHSHVYWYRQLPEEGLKFMVYLQKENIIDESGMPKERFSAEFPKEGPSILRIQQVVRGDSAAYFCASSPDTSNYGYTFGSGTRLTVV.

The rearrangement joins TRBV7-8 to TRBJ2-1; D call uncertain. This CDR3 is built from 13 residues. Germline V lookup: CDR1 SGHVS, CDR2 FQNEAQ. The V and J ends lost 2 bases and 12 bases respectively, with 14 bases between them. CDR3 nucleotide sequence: TGTGCCAGCAGCTTAAGGAGAGGTGACGCGCAGTTCTTC. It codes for CASSLRRGDAQFF. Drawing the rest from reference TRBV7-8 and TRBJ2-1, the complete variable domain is GAGVSQSPRYKVAKRGQDVALRCDPISGHVSLFWYQQALGQGPEFLTYFQNEAQLDKSGLPSDRFFAERPEGSVSTLKIQRTQQEDSAVYLCASSLRRGDAQFFGPGTRLTVL.

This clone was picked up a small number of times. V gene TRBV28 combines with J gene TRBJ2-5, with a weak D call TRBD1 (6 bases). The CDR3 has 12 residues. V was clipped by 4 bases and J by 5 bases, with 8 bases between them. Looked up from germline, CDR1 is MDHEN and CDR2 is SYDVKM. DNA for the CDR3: TGTGCCAGCAGTTCAGGGGTGGAGACCCAGTACTTC. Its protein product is CASSSGVETQYF.

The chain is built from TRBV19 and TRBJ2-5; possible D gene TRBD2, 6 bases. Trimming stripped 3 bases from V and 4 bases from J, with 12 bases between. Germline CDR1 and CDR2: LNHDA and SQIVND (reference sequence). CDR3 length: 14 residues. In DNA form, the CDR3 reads TGTGCCAGTAGTATCAGTAGCGGCAGAGAGACCCAGTACTTC. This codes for CASSISSGRETQYF.

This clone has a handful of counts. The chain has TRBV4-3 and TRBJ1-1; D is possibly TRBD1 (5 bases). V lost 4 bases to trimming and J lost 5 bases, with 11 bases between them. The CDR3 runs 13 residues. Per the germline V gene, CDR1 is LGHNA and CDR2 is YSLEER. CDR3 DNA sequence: TGCGCCAGCAGCCCCCAGACAGAGACTGAAGCTTTCTTT. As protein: CASSPQTETEAFF.

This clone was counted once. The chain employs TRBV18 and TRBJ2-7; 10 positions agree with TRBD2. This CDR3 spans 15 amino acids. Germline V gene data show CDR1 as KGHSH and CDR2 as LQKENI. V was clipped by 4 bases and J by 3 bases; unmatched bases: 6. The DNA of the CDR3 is TGTGCCAGCTCACTGACCAGCGGGAGGGACTACGAGCAGTACTTC. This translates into CASSLTSGRDYEQYF.

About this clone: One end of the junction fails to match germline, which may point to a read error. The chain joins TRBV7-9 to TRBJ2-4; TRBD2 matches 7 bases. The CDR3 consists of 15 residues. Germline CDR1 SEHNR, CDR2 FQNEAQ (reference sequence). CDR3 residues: CASSLARGGWNSQYF. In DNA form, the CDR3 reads TGTGCCAGCAGCTTAGCGCGGGGAGGGTGGAACAGTCAGTACTTC.

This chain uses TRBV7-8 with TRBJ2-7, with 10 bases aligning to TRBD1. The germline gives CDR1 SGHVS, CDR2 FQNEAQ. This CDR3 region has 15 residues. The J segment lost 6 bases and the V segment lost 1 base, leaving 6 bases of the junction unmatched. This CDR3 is CASSLVWDRGGEQYF. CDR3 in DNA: TGTGCCAGCAGCTTAGTCTGGGACAGGGGTGGCGAGCAGTACTTC.

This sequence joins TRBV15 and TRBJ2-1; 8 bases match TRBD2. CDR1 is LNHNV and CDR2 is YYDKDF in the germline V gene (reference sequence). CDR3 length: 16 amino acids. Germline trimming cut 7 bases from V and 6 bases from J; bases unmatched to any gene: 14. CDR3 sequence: CATNHIAGKNTNEQFF. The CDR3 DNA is TGTGCCACCAACCATATAGCGGGAAAAAACACCAATGAGCAGTTCTTC.

CDR3 region: CASSSTMEEGEKLFF. Here the CDR3 DNA reads TGTGCCAGCAGTTCGACCATGGAAGAGGGCGAAAAACTGTTTTTT. This chain uses TRBV28 with TRBJ1-4; D is unclear. The CDR3 sequence is 15 residues long. CDR1 MDHEN and CDR2 SYDVKM come from the germline V gene. The germline V and J ends were trimmed by 4 bases and 8 bases, with 17 bases remaining between them.

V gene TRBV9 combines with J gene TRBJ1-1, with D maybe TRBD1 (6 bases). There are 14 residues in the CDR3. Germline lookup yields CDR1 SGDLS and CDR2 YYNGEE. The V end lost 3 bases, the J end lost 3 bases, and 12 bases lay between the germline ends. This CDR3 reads CASSEQGWDTEAFF. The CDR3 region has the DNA TGTGCCAGCAGCGAACAGGGTTGGGACACTGAAGCTTTCTTT.

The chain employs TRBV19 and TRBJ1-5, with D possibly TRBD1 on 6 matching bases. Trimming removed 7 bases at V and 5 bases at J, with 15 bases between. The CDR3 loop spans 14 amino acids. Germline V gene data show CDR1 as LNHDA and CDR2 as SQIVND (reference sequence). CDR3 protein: CASKRGANYQPQHF. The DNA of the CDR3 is TGTGCCAGTAAACGGGGGGCGAATTATCAGCCCCAGCATTTT.

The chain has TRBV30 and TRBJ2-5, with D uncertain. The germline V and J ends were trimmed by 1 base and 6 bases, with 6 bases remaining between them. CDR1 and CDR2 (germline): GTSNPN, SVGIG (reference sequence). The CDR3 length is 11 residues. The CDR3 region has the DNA TGTGCCTGGAGTGCTGCTAAGACCCAGTACTTC. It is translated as CAWSAAKTQYF.

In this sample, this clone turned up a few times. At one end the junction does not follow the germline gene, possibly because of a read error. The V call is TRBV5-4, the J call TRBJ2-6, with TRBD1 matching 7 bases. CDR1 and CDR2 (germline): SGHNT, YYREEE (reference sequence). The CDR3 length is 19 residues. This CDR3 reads CASSSPQGSYPSGANGLTF. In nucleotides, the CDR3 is TGTGCCAGCAGCTCCCCACAGGGGTCATACCCCTCTGGGGCCAACGGCCTGACTTTC.

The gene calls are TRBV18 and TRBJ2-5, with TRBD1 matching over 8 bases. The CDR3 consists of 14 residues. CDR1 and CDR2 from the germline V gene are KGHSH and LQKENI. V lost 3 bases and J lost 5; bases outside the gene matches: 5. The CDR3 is CASSPDRVRETQYF. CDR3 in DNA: TGTGCCAGCTCACCGGACAGGGTGCGCGAGACCCAGTACTTC.

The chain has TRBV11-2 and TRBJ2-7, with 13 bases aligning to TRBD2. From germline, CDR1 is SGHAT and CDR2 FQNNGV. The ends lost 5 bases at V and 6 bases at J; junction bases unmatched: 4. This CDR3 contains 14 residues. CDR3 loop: CASSPTSGRFEQYF. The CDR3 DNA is TGTGCCAGCAGCCCGACTAGCGGGAGGTTCGAGCAGTACTTC. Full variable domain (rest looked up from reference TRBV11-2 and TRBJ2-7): EAGVAQSPRYKIIEKRQSVAFWCNPISGHATLYWYQQILGQGPKLLIQFQNNGVVDDSQLPKDRFSAERLKGVDSTLKIQPAKLEDSAVYLCASSPTSGRFEQYFGPGTRLTVT.

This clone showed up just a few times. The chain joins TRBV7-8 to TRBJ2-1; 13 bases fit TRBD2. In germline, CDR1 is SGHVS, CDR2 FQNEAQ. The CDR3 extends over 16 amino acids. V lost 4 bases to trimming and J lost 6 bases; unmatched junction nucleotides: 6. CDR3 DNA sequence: TGTGCCAGCAGCTCCAATAGACTAGCGGGAGGCAATGAGCAGTTCTTC. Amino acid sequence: CASSSNRLAGGNEQFF.

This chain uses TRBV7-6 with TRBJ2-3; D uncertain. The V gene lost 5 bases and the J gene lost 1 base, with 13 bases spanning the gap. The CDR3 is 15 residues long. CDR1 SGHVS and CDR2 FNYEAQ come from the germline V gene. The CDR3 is CASSRLLSGTDTQYF. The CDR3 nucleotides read TGTGCCAGCAGCCGTCTGCTCAGCGGCACAGATACGCAGTATTTT. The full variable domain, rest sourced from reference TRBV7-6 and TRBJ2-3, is GAGVSQSPRYKVTKRGQDVALRCDPISGHVSLYWYRQALGQGPEFLTYFNYEAQQDKSGLPNDRFSAERPEGSISTLTIQRTEQRDSAMYRCASSRLLSGTDTQYFGPGTRLTVL.

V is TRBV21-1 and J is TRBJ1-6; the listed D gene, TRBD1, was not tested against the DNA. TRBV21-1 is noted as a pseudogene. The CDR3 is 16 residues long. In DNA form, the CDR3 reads TGTGCCAGCACTAGAAGGGGTCGGGTGCATAATTCACCCCTCCACTTT. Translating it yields CASTRRGRVHNSPLHF.

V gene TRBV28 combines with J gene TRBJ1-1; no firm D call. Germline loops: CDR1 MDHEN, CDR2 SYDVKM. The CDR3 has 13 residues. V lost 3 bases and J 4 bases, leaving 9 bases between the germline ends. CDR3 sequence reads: CASSLIATTEAFF. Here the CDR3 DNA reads TGTGCCAGCAGTTTGATAGCTACCACTGAAGCTTTCTTT.